Presented here are 24 T cell receptor beta chains from one specimen sequenced in a study of control samples from healthy donors and cancer patients. Assay used: immunoSEQ multiplex PCR; TCRdb lists only in-frame clones, some missing. The sample lists more than 70,000 clones; approximately 91% were seen once. The sample taken for sequencing was blood. Receptors originate from a woman under 40 in good health.

Comments on this clone: At one end, the junction sequence differs from germline, possibly due to a read error. The rearrangement joins TRBV6-1 to TRBJ1-3; 8 bases fit TRBD1. Germline V CDR1 and CDR2: MNHNS, SASEGT. The CDR3 consists of 12 residues. This chain's CDR3 is CASSEVGGQDHF. The CDR3 bases are TGTGCCAGCAGTGAAGTTGGGGGACAGGATCATTTT.

DNA for the CDR3: TGTGCCAGCAGCCAGGACAGGCTGAACACTGAAGCTTTCTTT. Its protein product is CASSQDRLNTEAFF. The V call is TRBV27, the J call TRBJ1-1; the match to TRBD1 covers 7 bases. This CDR3 is built from 14 residues. Trimming cost V 6 bases and J 0 bases; bases outside gene matches: 4. Germline V gene data show CDR1 as MNHEY and CDR2 as SMNVEV (reference sequence).

This clone was seen more than once but under ten times. V and J are TRBV28 and TRBJ1-1; perhaps TRBD1 as D (5 bases). V lost 1 base and J 2 bases, leaving 11 bases between the germline ends. Looked up from germline, CDR1 is MDHEN and CDR2 is SYDVKM. This CDR3 is 15 amino acids long. The CDR3 coding sequence is TGTGCCAGCAGTTTATTGACAGCGACAAACACTGAAGCTTTCTTT. Encoded protein: CASSLLTATNTEAFF.

This chain links TRBV11-2 with TRBJ1-1; D is unclear. The ends were cut back, 4 bases at V and 6 bases at J, with 12 bases in the middle. This CDR3 has 13 residues. Germline V gene lookup returns CDR1 SGHAT and CDR2 FQNNGV. CDR3 nucleotides: TGTGCCAGCAGCTCCGATATCCGGGCTGAAGCTTTCTTT. Translating gives CASSSDIRAEAFF.

This chain connects TRBV14 to TRBJ2-1; D assignment may be TRBD1 or TRBD2 (5 bases each). V dropped 5 bases and J dropped 2 bases, with 28 bases sitting between them. CDR3 size: 20 residues. CDR1 is SGHDN, CDR2 FVKESK, per germline. The CDR3 reads CASSFLVGPRGPRTYNEQFF. In DNA form, the CDR3 reads TGTGCCAGCAGCTTCCTCGTGGGTCCGAGGGGACCAAGGACCTACAATGAGCAGTTCTTC.

This clone was observed a single time. The rearrangement joins TRBV18 to TRBJ2-1, with unresolved D. CDR3 size: 12 residues. Germline V gives CDR1 KGHSH, CDR2 LQKENI. V shed 0 bases and J shed 6 bases, with 3 bases lying between them. CDR3 loop: CASSPPTNEQFF. The CDR3 nucleotides are TGTGCCAGCTCACCACCTACCAATGAGCAGTTCTTC.

The table lists this clone with a few counts. V gene TRBV4-2 combines with J gene TRBJ1-6; D ambiguous. The germline V gene encodes CDR1 LGHNA and CDR2 YNFKEQ. The V end lost 0 bases, the J end lost 6 bases, and 12 bases lay between the germline ends. This CDR3 has 16 residues. For the CDR3, the DNA is TGTGCCAGCAGCCAAGACTCCGGATACCCTAATTCACCCCTCCACTTT. Encoded protein: CASSQDSGYPNSPLHF.

This chain uses TRBV11-3 with TRBJ2-3; D remains ambiguous. Deletions cut 1 base from V and 6 bases from J, with 8 bases between. This CDR3 has 13 residues. Germline V lookup: CDR1 SGHNT, CDR2 YENEEA. This CDR3 is CASSLVMEDTQYF. The CDR3 nucleotides are TGTGCCAGCAGCTTAGTTATGGAGGATACGCAGTATTTT.

This chain links TRBV25-1 with TRBJ2-2, with 7 bases matching TRBD2. Losses at the gene ends were 1 base for V and 4 bases for J; bases not matched to a gene: 3. Germline V lookup: CDR1 MGHDK, CDR2 SYGVNS. This CDR3 comprises 15 residues. The CDR3 protein is CASSESGGSTGELFF. The CDR3 DNA reads as TGTGCCAGCAGTGAATCCGGGGGGTCCACCGGGGAGCTGTTTTTT.

This rearrangement joins TRBV7-8 to TRBJ2-5, with D possibly being TRBD1 or TRBD2 (5 bases each). The CDR3 is 15 amino acids. Germline loops: CDR1 SGHVS, CDR2 FQNEAQ. V lost 1 base, J lost 1 base, and 10 bases lay in between. The CDR3 nucleotides read TGTGCCAGCAGCTTAGGGGACGTCTTCCAAGAGACCCAGTACTTC. It is translated as CASSLGDVFQETQYF.

The chain uses TRBV4-2 and TRBJ2-1; 8 bases fit TRBD2. In germline, CDR1 is LGHNA, CDR2 YNFKEQ. V lost 3 bases, J lost 0 bases, and 4 bases stayed unmatched. The CDR3 sequence is 16 residues long. In DNA, the CDR3 is TGTGCCAGCAGCCAGACCCGGGGGGGCTCCTACAATGAGCAGTTCTTC. Residues: CASSQTRGGSYNEQFF.

This clone was recorded once. This chain connects TRBV7-2 to TRBJ2-3, with TRBD1 identical over 7 bases. The V gene end was trimmed by 5 bases and the J gene end by 2 bases; junction bases not matched to a gene: 16. Germline loops: CDR1 SGHTA, CDR2 FQGNSA. This CDR3 contains 18 residues. The CDR3 sequence: CASSHPLGGLTDTDTQYF. The DNA for the CDR3 is TGTGCCAGCAGCCACCCTCTAGGGGGCCTTACCGACACAGATACGCAGTATTTT.

The chain joins TRBV19 to TRBJ2-2; TRBD2 agrees at 8 bases. The CDR3 is made up of 15 amino acids. From germline, CDR1 is LNHDA and CDR2 SQIVND (reference sequence). J gave up 6 bases and V 6 bases, and 9 bases lay outside the gene matches. As DNA, the CDR3 is TGTGCCAGTAGAAAGCGGGGGTCCGGGGCCGGGGAGCTGTTTTTT. Encoded protein: CASRKRGSGAGELFF.

This clone showed up just once. This chain joins TRBV9 and TRBJ1-3, with 7 bases matching TRBD1. From germline, CDR1 is SGDLS and CDR2 YYNGEE. CDR3 length: 15 amino acids. Trimming cost V 2 bases and J 4 bases; bases outside gene matches: 6. The DNA for the CDR3 is TGTGCCAGCAGCGTCTCCCCGGGACAGGGAAACACCATATATTTT. The encoded protein is CASSVSPGQGNTIYF.

V gene TRBV5-1 combines with J gene TRBJ2-7, with TRBD1 matching 9 bases. This CDR3 spans 16 amino acids. V shed 0 bases and J 1 base; nucleotides not matched to a gene: 5. Germline-derived CDR1 and CDR2 are SGHRS and YFSETQ. CDR3 sequence reads: CASSLDRGLRSYEQYF. CDR3 bases: TGCGCCAGCAGCTTGGACAGGGGGCTGAGATCCTACGAGCAGTACTTC.

This clone was recorded only once. The rearrangement uses TRBV6-6 and TRBJ1-1; D uncertain. V lost 0 bases and J lost 8, with 10 bases in between. There are 13 residues in the CDR3. Looked up from germline, CDR1 is MNHNY and CDR2 is SVGAGI (reference sequence). CDR3 DNA sequence: TGTGCCAGCAGTTACTCGTCGCCCCCCGAAGCTTTCTTT. This codes for CASSYSSPPEAFF.

The chain couples TRBV5-4 to TRBJ2-1, with 13 bases lining up with TRBD2. J gave up 2 bases and V 4 bases, and 6 bases lay outside the gene matches. CDR1 is SGHNT, CDR2 YYREEE, per germline (reference sequence). The CDR3 consists of 17 residues. CDR3 DNA: TGTGCCAGCAGCGCGGGGGGGACTAGCGGGGCCTACAATGAGCAGTTCTTC. As protein: CASSAGGTSGAYNEQFF.

The chain recombines TRBV5-1 with TRBJ2-7, with 7 bases lining up with TRBD2. V shed 0 bases and J 3 bases; nucleotides not matched to a gene: 3. The CDR3 runs 14 residues. Germline CDR1 and CDR2: SGHRS and YFSETQ. The CDR3 DNA sequence: TGCGCCAGCAGCTTGGGGTGGGGGGGCTACGAGCAGTACTTC. It codes for CASSLGWGGYEQYF.

The chain is built from TRBV3-1 (or the pseudogene TRBV3-2) and TRBJ2-5, with D hard to call. The V and J ends lost 4 bases and 5 bases respectively, with 8 bases between them. The CDR3 has 12 residues. Germline loops: CDR1 LGHDT, CDR2 YNNKEL (reference sequence). CDR3 sequence (DNA): TGTGCCAGCAGCCCTCTTGGGGAGACCCAGTACTTC. Translated: CASSPLGETQYF.

The chain combines TRBV2 with TRBJ1-2; D gene uncertain. The CDR3 has 12 amino acids. CDR1 is SNHLY and CDR2 is FYNNEI in the germline V gene. Trimming removed 4 bases from V and 4 bases from J, with 7 bases in between. The CDR3 DNA reads TGTGCCAGCAGTGCTGGCTCCTATGGCTACACCTTC. This translates into CASSAGSYGYTF.

The chain carries TRBV9 and TRBJ1-2; the match to TRBD1 covers 8 bases. CDR1 is SGDLS and CDR2 is YYNGEE in the germline V gene. The CDR3 has 15 residues. Trimming cost V 4 bases and J 0 bases; bases outside gene matches: 5. CDR3 sequence reads: CASSHGTGANYGYTF. The DNA for the CDR3 is TGTGCCAGCAGCCACGGGACAGGAGCTAACTATGGCTACACCTTC.

V is TRBV3-1 (or the pseudogene TRBV3-2) and J is TRBJ2-3, with 12 positions matching TRBD2. The CDR3 totals 16 residues. Germline V gives CDR1 LGHDT, CDR2 YNNKEL (reference sequence). The junction had 6 bases not matched to a gene; V was cut back by 4 bases and J by 4 bases. CDR3 in DNA: TGTGCCAGCAGCCGATCGACTAGCGGGAGACCAGATACGCAGTATTTT. This encodes CASSRSTSGRPDTQYF.

This clone has a handful of counts. J is TRBJ2-1 and V is TRBV27; D remains ambiguous. This CDR3 spans 15 amino acids. CDR1 MNHEY and CDR2 SMNVEV come from the germline V gene (reference sequence). Trimming cost V 4 bases and J 0 bases, with 10 bases left between them. In nucleotides, the CDR3 is TGTGCCAGCAGTTCGACAATCCTCTCCTACAATGAGCAGTTCTTC. Encoded protein: CASSSTILSYNEQFF.

The chain carries TRBV6-5 and TRBJ1-2; 7 bases agree with TRBD1. This CDR3 spans 14 amino acids. V shed 6 bases, J shed 8 bases, and the junction held 12 bases outside the gene matches. Per germline, CDR1 MNHEY and CDR2 SVGAGI. The CDR3, as DNA: TGTGCCAGCAGGAGAGGGACAGCAGGAGAAGGCTACACCTTC. Amino acid sequence: CASRRGTAGEGYTF.